This TCR beta chain was identified during a study of blood T cells in healthy people across ages. The study's findings and limits: Researchers judged that diversity estimates from one million T cells fell short of true values.

Then a second PCR, running about 6 to 12 cycles, was carried out with a sample-barcoded 5' primer and a J-beta primer mix. TCRdb reprocessed the 5' RACE reads with MiXCR, giving one entry per CDR3 protein. The sample includes 710,000 or so distinct CDR3 sequences, roughly 20% of them seen just once. Note on this clonotype: The target antigen is unknown.

Sequencing was carried out using blood. The TCR originated in a man between 70 and 80 years old in good health.

As DNA, the CDR3 is TGTGCCAGCACCTACGCCCGGGAGACTGAAGCTTTCTTT. Protein sequence: CASTYARETEAFF. V usage is TRBV6-2 or TRBV6-3 and J usage is TRBJ1-1, with unresolved D. Trimming took off 7 bases at V and 5 bases at J, with 14 bases between the two ends. From germline, CDR1 is MNHEY and CDR2 SVGEGT. The length of the CDR3 is 13 residues.